These 30 T cell receptor beta chains were all obtained from the same sample, sequenced in a study of identical twins. Using its own MiXCR run on the 5' RACE reads, TCRdb lists one record per CDR3 protein. This table has around 100,000 distinct CDR3 sequences, just under 6% appearing once. The sample consisted of memory T cells sorted from blood. Receptors were obtained from a woman aged 45-65 years in good health.

This clonotype has at least ten counts. This chain links TRBV29-1 with TRBJ1-2; 8 nucleotides agree with TRBD1. CDR1 is SQVTM and CDR2 is ANQGSEA in the germline V gene. The V and J ends lost 6 bases and 1 base, in that order; junction bases with no gene match: 4. This CDR3 is 13 amino acids long. The CDR3 DNA follows: TGCAGCGTGGGACAGGTCTTTAACTATGGCTACACCTTC. This encodes CSVGQVFNYGYTF. Drawing the rest from reference TRBV29-1 and TRBJ1-2, the complete variable domain is SAVISQKPSRDICQRGTSLTIQCQVDSQVTMMFWYRQQPGQSLTLIATANQGSEATYESGFVIDKFPISRPNLTFSTLTVSNMSPEDSSIYLCSVGQVFNYGYTFGSGTRLTVV.

This clonotype was counted ten times or more. The gene calls are TRBV11-2 and TRBJ2-7; 8 bases agree with TRBD1. Germline assignment: CDR1 SGHAT and CDR2 FQNNGV. The CDR3 sequence is 14 residues long. With V trimmed by 2 bases and J by 3 bases, 3 bases remained unmatched. This chain's CDR3 is CASSLYDRGYEQYF. CDR3 in DNA: TGTGCCAGCAGCTTATACGACAGGGGCTACGAGCAGTACTTC.

This clonotype showed up many times. The chain combines TRBV12-3 or TRBV12-4 with TRBJ2-3; D remains unclear. V was clipped by 6 bases and J by 6 bases, with 13 bases between them. The CDR3 is made up of 13 amino acids. The CDR3 region has the DNA TGTGCCAGCAGCACGCTAGGGAAGGATACGCAGTATTTT. Encoded protein: CASSTLGKDTQYF.

This clonotype was recorded at least ten times. The chain links TRBV20-1 to TRBJ1-5, with D uncertain. V was pared by 3 bases and J by 6 bases, with 12 bases between. Germline CDR1 and CDR2: DFQATT and SNEGSKA (reference sequence). CDR3 length equals 13 residues. The CDR3, as DNA: TGCAGTGCTAGCCGAGGTGGTGGTCAGCCCCAGCATTTT. Translating gives CSASRGGGQPQHF.

This clonotype was seen many times. J is TRBJ1-3 and V is TRBV12-3 or TRBV12-4; D unresolved. The CDR3 sequence is 15 residues long. With 4 bases removed from V and 5 bases from J, the gap between germline ends came to 15 bases. DNA for the CDR3: TGTGCCAGCAGTTGGACGCCCGGCGATCGAAACACCATATATTTT. Translating gives CASSWTPGDRNTIYF.

This clonotype was seen many times. The chain uses TRBV7-9 and TRBJ2-7; 9 bases fit TRBD1. V shed 4 bases, J shed 11 bases, and the junction held 6 bases outside the gene matches. CDR1 and CDR2 from the germline V gene are SEHNR and FQNEAQ (reference sequence). There are 12 residues in the CDR3. The CDR3 reads CASSSGQGRKYF. The DNA of the CDR3 is TGTGCCAGCAGCTCCGGACAGGGGAGAAAGTACTTC. Complete variable domain (other parts from reference TRBV7-9 and TRBJ2-7): DTGVSQNPRHKITKRGQNVTFRCDPISEHNRLYWYRQTLGQGPEFLTYFQNEAQLEKSRLLSDRFSAERPKGSFSTLEIQRTEQGDSAMYLCASSSGQGRKYFGPGTRLTVT.

In its sample, this clonotype was seen many times. The rearrangement joins TRBV12-3 or TRBV12-4 to TRBJ1-2; D gene unclear. CDR3 length equals 13 residues. With 1 base removed from V and 2 bases from J, the gap between germline ends came to 5 bases. In DNA, the CDR3 is TGTGCCAGCAGTTTAGAGACCAACTATGGCTACACCTTC. It translates to CASSLETNYGYTF.

This clonotype was counted ten times or more. The chain combines TRBV4-1 with TRBJ2-1; the match to TRBD1 covers 7 bases. The CDR3 consists of 15 residues. Germline CDR1 MGHRA, CDR2 YSYEKL. V was pared by 4 bases and J by 15 bases, with 18 bases of the junction left unmatched. In DNA form, the CDR3 reads TGCGCCAGCAGCCCCTGGACAGGTCATCGAGTTGTTTGGTTCTTC. Translation gives CASSPWTGHRVVWFF.

This clonotype was seen a handful of times. V gene TRBV5-4 combines with J gene TRBJ2-3, with 7 bases fitting TRBD2. Trimming cost V 5 bases and J 2 bases; bases outside gene matches: 5. The CDR3 runs 14 residues. Germline lookup yields CDR1 SGHNT and CDR2 YYREEE (reference sequence). CDR3 sequence reads: CASRGGSPTDTQYF. CDR3 coding DNA: TGTGCCAGCAGGGGGGGGTCCCCCACAGATACGCAGTATTTT.

This clonotype was observed many times. This chain joins TRBV7-6 and TRBJ2-7, with TRBD1 matching over 9 bases. The J segment lost 4 bases and the V segment lost 5 bases, leaving 6 bases of the junction unmatched. The V gene's germline CDR1 is SGHVS and CDR2 FNYEAQ. This CDR3 is 14 amino acids long. The CDR3 DNA reads TGTGCCAGCAGCCCACCGGGACAGGGTTACGAGCAGTACGTC. The encoded protein is CASSPPGQGYEQYV.

This clonotype was seen repeatedly, ten times or more. The V call is TRBV11-2, the J call TRBJ1-1; D is unresolved. Germline CDR1 reads SGHAT; CDR2 reads FQNNGV. V was cut by 4 bases and J by 4 bases, with 13 bases left in between. The length of the CDR3 is 14 residues. CDR3 residues: CASSSRPRGTEAFF. CDR3 nucleotides: TGTGCCAGCAGCTCCAGGCCTCGCGGCACTGAAGCTTTCTTT.

This clonotype was seen more than once but under ten times. The chain recombines TRBV2 with TRBJ2-5; D is possibly TRBD1 (6 bases). The CDR3 has 15 amino acids. Germline assignment: CDR1 SNHLY and CDR2 FYNNEI. Trimming shortened V by 5 bases and J by 1 base, and 14 bases separated the two germline ends. For the CDR3, the DNA is TGTGCCAGCAGTAGCGACGGACAGCCCCAAGAGACCCAGTACTTC. This gives the protein CASSSDGQPQETQYF.

In nucleotides, the CDR3 is TGTGCCAGCAGTAAGTCCCTCAATGAGCAGTTCTTC. Translated, it gives CASSKSLNEQFF. The V and J genes are TRBV12-3 or TRBV12-4 and TRBJ2-1; D not resolved. This CDR3 has 12 residues. With 5 bases removed from V and 6 bases from J, the gap between germline ends came to 8 bases.

This clonotype was recorded a few times. The genes are TRBV30 and TRBJ1-1, with D tentatively TRBD1 (5 bases). V lost 2 bases to trimming and J lost 4 bases, with 14 bases between them. CDR1 GTSNPN and CDR2 SVGIG come from the germline V gene (reference sequence). CDR3 length: 14 amino acids. CDR3 loop: CAWSPGGGFTEAFF. For the CDR3, the DNA is TGTGCCTGGAGTCCTGGGGGGGGGTTCACTGAAGCTTTCTTT.

This clonotype was recorded at least ten times. The chain joins TRBV28 to TRBJ2-3, with D tentatively TRBD1 (6 bases). V lost 3 bases, J lost 2 bases, and 9 bases lay in between. The CDR3 contains 14 residues. Germline-derived CDR1 and CDR2 are MDHEN and SYDVKM. CDR3 nucleotides: TGTGCCAGCAGTTTCTCAGGGGCCACAGATACGCAGTATTTT. The encoded protein is CASSFSGATDTQYF.

This clonotype has ten or more counts. The gene calls are TRBV12-3 or TRBV12-4 and TRBJ2-2; 9 bases fit TRBD2. This CDR3 is built from 14 residues. Losses at the gene ends were 6 bases for V and 6 bases for J; bases not matched to a gene: 5. CDR3 in DNA: TGTGCCAGCAGGCTAGCGGGATGGTCCGGGGAGCTGTTTTTT. Protein sequence: CASRLAGWSGELFF.

This clonotype was seen more than once but under ten times. The chain couples TRBV19 to TRBJ2-7, with 9 positions matching TRBD1. Germline V gene sequence: CDR1 LNHDA, CDR2 SQIVND (reference sequence). V shed 5 bases, J shed 7 bases, and the junction held 6 bases outside the gene matches. This CDR3 contains 13 residues. The CDR3 DNA reads as TGTGCCAGTAGTCGGACAGGGGAGGGAGAGCAGTACGTC. The encoded protein is CASSRTGEGEQYV.

This clonotype has at least ten counts. This chain connects TRBV5-1 to TRBJ2-3; 9 bases fit TRBD2. V shed 7 bases, J shed 0 bases, and the junction held 9 bases outside the gene matches. Germline CDR1 and CDR2: SGHRS and YFSETQ. The CDR3 is made up of 16 amino acids. This CDR3 reads CASRPGLAVSTDTQYF. CDR3 nucleotide sequence: TGCGCCAGCCGACCGGGACTAGCAGTAAGCACAGATACGCAGTATTTT.

This clonotype was counted ten times or more. The rearrangement uses TRBV11-2 and TRBJ2-3, with TRBD2 as a possible D gene (5 bases). V lost 4 bases, J lost 3 bases, and 14 bases lay in between. This CDR3 spans 15 amino acids. Germline assignment: CDR1 SGHAT and CDR2 FQNNGV. The DNA for the CDR3 is TGTGCCAGCAGCTCCACCCAAACTAGGACAGATACGCAGTATTTT. Protein: CASSSTQTRTDTQYF.

This clonotype was recorded a few times. The chain is built from TRBV6-1 and TRBJ1-1, with D maybe TRBD1 (6 bases). The germline CDR1 and CDR2 sequences are MNHNS and SASEGT. Trimming pared 5 bases from V and 11 bases from J, leaving 15 bases between. The CDR3 length is 12 residues. The CDR3 loop is CASSPQGPGAFF. The CDR3 DNA reads as TGTGCCAGCAGTCCCCAGGGGCCTGGGGCTTTCTTT.

There are many counts of this clonotype. CDR3 in amino acids: CASSGRTGGVYTGELFF. In nucleotides, the CDR3 is TGTGCCAGCAGCGGGCGTACAGGGGGCGTGTACACCGGGGAGCTGTTTTTT. The chain links TRBV12-3 or TRBV12-4 to TRBJ2-2, with 9 bases identical to TRBD1. This CDR3 is 17 amino acids long. The V gene end was trimmed by 6 bases and the J gene end by 3 bases; junction bases not matched to a gene: 11.

This clonotype was seen at least ten times. The chain is built from TRBV6-2 or TRBV6-3 and TRBJ2-1; TRBD2 is a possible D gene (5 bases). The CDR3 is made up of 15 amino acids. Germline loops: CDR1 MNHEY, CDR2 SVGEGT. Deletions cut 7 bases from V and 10 bases from J, with 23 bases between. The DNA of the CDR3 is TGTGCCAGCACTTCCCCGAGGGTAGCCGGGTTCGAGCAGTTCTTC. Protein product: CASTSPRVAGFEQFF.

This clonotype was recorded at least ten times. This chain joins TRBV7-3 and TRBJ2-5, with 12 bases matching TRBD2. The CDR3 runs to 14 residues. V shed 5 bases, J shed 5 bases, and the junction held 3 bases outside the gene matches. CDR1 and CDR2 from the germline V gene are SGHTA and FQGTGA. CDR3 sequence: CASSLTSGSETQYF. In DNA, the CDR3 is TGTGCCAGCAGCCTGACTAGCGGGAGCGAGACCCAGTACTTC. The variable domain in full, with the rest retrieved from reference TRBV7-3 and TRBJ2-5, is GAGVSQTPSNKVTEKGKYVELRCDPISGHTALYWYRQSLGQGPEFLIYFQGTGAADDSGLPNDRFFAVRPEGSVSTLKIQRTERGDSAVYLCASSLTSGSETQYFGPGTRLLVL.

This clonotype was seen many times. The chain has TRBV27 and TRBJ2-1; 11 bases fit TRBD2. The V segment lost 6 bases and the J segment 8 bases; nucleotides outside the gene matches: 12. The CDR3 loop spans 16 amino acids. Germline assignment: CDR1 MNHEY and CDR2 SMNVEV (reference sequence). CDR3 protein: CASRATRLAGKYEQFF. CDR3 in DNA: TGTGCCAGCAGGGCCACGAGACTAGCGGGAAAGTATGAGCAGTTCTTC.

This clonotype has a count of ten or more. The rearrangement links TRBV20-1 to TRBJ2-7; D might be TRBD2 (5 bases). The V gene's germline CDR1 is DFQATT and CDR2 SNEGSKA (reference sequence). The ends were cut back, 6 bases at V and 1 base at J, with 10 bases in the middle. The CDR3 consists of 12 residues. The CDR3 region is CSARSGSYEQYF. The CDR3 DNA reads TGCAGTGCGAGAAGCGGATCCTACGAGCAGTACTTC.

This clonotype came up many times. The chain is built from TRBV4-1 and TRBJ2-1, with 10 nucleotides matching TRBD1. Germline trimming cut 4 bases from V and 0 bases from J; bases unmatched to any gene: 9. The germline gives CDR1 MGHRA, CDR2 YSYEKL. This CDR3 comprises 18 residues. This CDR3 reads CASSRLPGQGSSYNEQFF. In DNA, the CDR3 is TGCGCCAGCAGCCGCCTCCCGGGACAGGGGTCCTCCTACAATGAGCAGTTCTTC.

Ten or more counts support this clonotype. For the CDR3, the DNA is TGTGCCAGCAGCCAAAATGTCGACAGGGTGGAATTTGAAAAACTGTTTTTT. This encodes CASSQNVDRVEFEKLFF. The rearrangement joins TRBV3-1 to TRBJ1-4, with 7 bases fitting TRBD1. Germline trimming cut 2 bases from V and 7 bases from J; bases unmatched to any gene: 13. The CDR3 has 17 residues. The germline V gene encodes CDR1 LGHDT and CDR2 YNNKEL (reference sequence).

This clonotype was seen many times. The J gene is TRBJ2-1, the V gene TRBV20-1; no firm D call. CDR1 DFQATT and CDR2 SNEGSKA come from the germline V gene (reference sequence). V lost 1 base and J lost 3, with 13 bases in between. CDR3 length: 15 residues. The CDR3 region is CSARGALGFYNEQFF. The CDR3, as DNA: TGCAGTGCTAGAGGGGCGCTTGGTTTCTACAATGAGCAGTTCTTC.

This clonotype was counted ten times or more. The chain carries TRBV2 and TRBJ2-3, with a tentative D call TRBD2 (6 bases). This CDR3 region has 16 residues. V was cut by 8 bases and J by 0 bases, with 18 bases left in between. The germline CDR1 and CDR2 sequences are SNHLY and FYNNEI. CDR3 sequence (DNA): TGTGCCAGCTTCTCCAGAAGCGGGTCTAGCACAGATACGCAGTATTTT. It yields the protein CASFSRSGSSTDTQYF.

The chain joins TRBV13 to TRBJ2-1; 7 bases align to TRBD2. V lost 6 bases and J lost 4; bases outside the gene matches: 9. Germline CDR1 reads PRHDT; CDR2 reads FYEKMQ (reference sequence). The CDR3 sequence is 15 residues long. This CDR3 is CASRAGREPYNEQFF. The CDR3 DNA follows: TGTGCCAGCAGGGCCGGGCGGGAGCCTTACAATGAGCAGTTCTTC.